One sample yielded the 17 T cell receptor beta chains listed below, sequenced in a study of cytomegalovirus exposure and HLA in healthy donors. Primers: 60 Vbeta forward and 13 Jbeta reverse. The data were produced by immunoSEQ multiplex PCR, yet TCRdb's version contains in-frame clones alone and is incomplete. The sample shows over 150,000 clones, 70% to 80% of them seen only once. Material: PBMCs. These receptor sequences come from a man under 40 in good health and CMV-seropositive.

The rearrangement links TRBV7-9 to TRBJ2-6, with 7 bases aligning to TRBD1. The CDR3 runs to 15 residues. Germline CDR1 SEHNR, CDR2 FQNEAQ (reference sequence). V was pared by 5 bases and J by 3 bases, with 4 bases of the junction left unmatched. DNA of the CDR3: TGTGCCAGCAGCCAGACAGGGAGTGGGGCCAACGTCCTGACTTTC. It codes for CASSQTGSGANVLTF.

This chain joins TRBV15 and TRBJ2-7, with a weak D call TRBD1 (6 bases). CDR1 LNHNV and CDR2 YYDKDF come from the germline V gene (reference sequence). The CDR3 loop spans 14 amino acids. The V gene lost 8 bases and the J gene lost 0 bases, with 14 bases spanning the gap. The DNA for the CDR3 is TGTGCCACCCGTCGGGACACAAACTCCTACGAGCAGTACTTC. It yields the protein CATRRDTNSYEQYF.

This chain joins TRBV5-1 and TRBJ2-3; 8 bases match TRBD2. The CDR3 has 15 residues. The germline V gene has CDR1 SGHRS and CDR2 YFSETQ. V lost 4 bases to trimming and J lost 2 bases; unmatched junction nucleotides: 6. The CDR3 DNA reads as TGCGCCAGCAGCCCTACTAGCGGACTCACAGATACGCAGTATTTT. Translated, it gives CASSPTSGLTDTQYF.

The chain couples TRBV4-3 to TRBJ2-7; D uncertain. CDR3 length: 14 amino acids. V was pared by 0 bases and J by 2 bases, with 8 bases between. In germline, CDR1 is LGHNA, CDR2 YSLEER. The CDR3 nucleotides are TGCGCCAGCAGCCAAGATCGGGTCCCCTACGAGCAGTACTTC. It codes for CASSQDRVPYEQYF.

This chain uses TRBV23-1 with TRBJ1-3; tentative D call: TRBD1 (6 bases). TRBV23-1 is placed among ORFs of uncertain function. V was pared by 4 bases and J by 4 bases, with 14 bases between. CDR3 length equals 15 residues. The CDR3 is CASSRPGTTGNTIYF. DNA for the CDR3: TGCGCCAGCAGTCGCCCAGGGACAACCGGAAACACCATATATTTT.

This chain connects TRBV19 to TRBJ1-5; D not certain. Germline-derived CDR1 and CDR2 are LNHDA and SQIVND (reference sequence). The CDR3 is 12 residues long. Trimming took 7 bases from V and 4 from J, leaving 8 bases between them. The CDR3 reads CASNPQNQPQHF. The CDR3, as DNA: TGTGCCAGTAATCCACAGAATCAGCCCCAGCATTTT.

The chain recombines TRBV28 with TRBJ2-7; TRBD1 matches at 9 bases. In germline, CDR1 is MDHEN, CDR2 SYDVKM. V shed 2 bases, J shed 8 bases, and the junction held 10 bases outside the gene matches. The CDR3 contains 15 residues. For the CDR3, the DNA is TGTGCCAGCAGTTTAGGTGGGACAGGGAAAAATCAGCAGTACTTC. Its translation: CASSLGGTGKNQQYF.

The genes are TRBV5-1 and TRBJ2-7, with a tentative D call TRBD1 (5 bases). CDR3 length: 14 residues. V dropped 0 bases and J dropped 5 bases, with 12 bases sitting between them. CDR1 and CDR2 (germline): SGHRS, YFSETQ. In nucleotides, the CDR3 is TGCGCCAGCAGCTTGGCCTCCAGGGCGGACGAGCAGTACTTC. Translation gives CASSLASRADEQYF.

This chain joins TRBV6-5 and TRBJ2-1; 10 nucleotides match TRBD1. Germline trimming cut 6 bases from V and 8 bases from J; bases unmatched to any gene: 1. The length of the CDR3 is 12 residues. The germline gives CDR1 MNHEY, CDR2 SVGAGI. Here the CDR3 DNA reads TGTGCCAGCAGGGGGACAGGGGATGAGCAGTTCTTC. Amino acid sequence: CASRGTGDEQFF.

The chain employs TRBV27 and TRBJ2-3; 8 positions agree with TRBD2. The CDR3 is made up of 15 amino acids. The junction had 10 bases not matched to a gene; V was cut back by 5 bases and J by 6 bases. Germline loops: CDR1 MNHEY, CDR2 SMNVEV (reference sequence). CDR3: CASSAWTSTRDTQYF. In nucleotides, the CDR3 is TGTGCCAGCAGTGCGTGGACTAGCACGAGGGATACGCAGTATTTT.

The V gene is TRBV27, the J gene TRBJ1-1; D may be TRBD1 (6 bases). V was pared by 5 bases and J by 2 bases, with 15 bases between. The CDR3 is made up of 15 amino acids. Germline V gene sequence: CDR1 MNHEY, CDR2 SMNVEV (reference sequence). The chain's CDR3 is CASSINYRDNTEAFF. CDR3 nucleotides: TGTGCCAGCAGTATCAATTACAGGGATAACACTGAAGCTTTCTTT.

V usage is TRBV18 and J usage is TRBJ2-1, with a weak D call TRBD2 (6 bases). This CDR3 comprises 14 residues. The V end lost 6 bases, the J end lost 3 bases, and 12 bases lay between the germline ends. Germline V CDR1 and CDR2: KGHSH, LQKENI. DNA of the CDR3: TGTGCCAGCTCTCCCGGGAGCGACTACAATGAGCAGTTCTTC. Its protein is CASSPGSDYNEQFF.

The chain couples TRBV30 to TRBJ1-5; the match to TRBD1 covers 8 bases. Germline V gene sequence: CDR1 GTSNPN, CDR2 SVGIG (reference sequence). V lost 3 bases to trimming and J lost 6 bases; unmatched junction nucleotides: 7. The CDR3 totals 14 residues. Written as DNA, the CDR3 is TGTGCCTGGAGAGGACAGGGTGGGATTCAGCCCCAGCATTTT. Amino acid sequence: CAWRGQGGIQPQHF. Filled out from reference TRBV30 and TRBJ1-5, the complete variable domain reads SQTIHQWPATLVQPVGSPLSLECTVEGTSNPNLYWYRQAAGRGLQLLFYSVGIGQISSEVPQNLSASRPQDRQFILSSKKLLLSDSGFYLCAWRGQGGIQPQHFGDGTRLSIL.

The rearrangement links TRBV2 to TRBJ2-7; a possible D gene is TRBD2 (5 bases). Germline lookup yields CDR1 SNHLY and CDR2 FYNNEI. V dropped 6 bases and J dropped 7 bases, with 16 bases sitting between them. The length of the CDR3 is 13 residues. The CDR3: CASRERLIGEQYF. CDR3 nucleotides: TGTGCCAGCAGAGAGCGGCTTATCGGGGAGCAGTACTTC.

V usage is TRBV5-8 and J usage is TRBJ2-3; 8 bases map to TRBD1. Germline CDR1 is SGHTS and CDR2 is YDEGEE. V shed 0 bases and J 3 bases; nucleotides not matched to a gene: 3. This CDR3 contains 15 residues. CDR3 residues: CASSLGTGRTDTQYF. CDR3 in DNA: TGTGCCAGCAGCTTGGGGACAGGGAGAACAGATACGCAGTATTTT.

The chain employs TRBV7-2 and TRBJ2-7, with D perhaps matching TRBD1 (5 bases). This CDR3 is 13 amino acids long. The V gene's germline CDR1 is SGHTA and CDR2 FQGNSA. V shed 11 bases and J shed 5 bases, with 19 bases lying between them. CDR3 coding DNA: TGTGCCGGGGCCCCGGGCCCAACTCACGAGCAGTACTTC. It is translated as CAGAPGPTHEQYF.

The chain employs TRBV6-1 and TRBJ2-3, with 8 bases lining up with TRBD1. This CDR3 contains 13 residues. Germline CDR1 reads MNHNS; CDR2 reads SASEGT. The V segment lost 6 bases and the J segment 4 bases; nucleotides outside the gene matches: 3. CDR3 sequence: CASRPTGADTQYF. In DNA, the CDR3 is TGTGCCAGCAGGCCGACAGGGGCAGATACGCAGTATTTT.